These 8 T cell receptor beta chains came from one sample sequenced in a study of metastatic and nonmetastatic thyroid tumors. Before thyroid surgery, none of the patients had received any treatment. TCRdb re-clonotyped the PCR reads through MiXCR. The data hold more than 10,000 clones, with 20% to 25% observed a single time. Sequencing was carried out using adjacent normal tissue. Source of these receptors: a female donor with papillary thyroid cancer or a benign thyroid nodule (not recorded which). Some clones in this sample may be carry-over from other donors' samples.

This clone was seen more than once but under ten times. A junction boundary mismatches the germline segment, possibly from a read error. The rearrangement uses TRBV19 and TRBJ2-1; 13 nucleotides match TRBD2. The length of the CDR3 is 14 residues. Germline CDR1 reads LNHDA; CDR2 reads SQIVND (reference sequence). DNA of the CDR3: TGTGCCGGTATGTGGACTAGCGGGAGCAATGAGCAGTTCTTT. Residues: CAGMWTSGSNEQFF.

The V and J genes are TRBV20-1 and TRBJ1-4; tentatively, D is TRBD1 (6 bases). V was pared by 7 bases and J by 4 bases, with 13 bases between. The CDR3 runs to 13 residues. Germline CDR1 reads DFQATT; CDR2 reads SNEGSKA (reference sequence). This CDR3 is CSVADRFNEKLFF. In DNA form, the CDR3 reads TGCAGTGTGGCCGACAGGTTTAATGAAAAACTGTTTTTT.

This clone has just a few counts. CDR3 sequence reads: CASSIAGYSNQPQHF. The CDR3 DNA sequence: TGTGCCAGTAGTATAGCAGGGTATAGCAATCAGCCCCAGCATTTT. The J gene is TRBJ1-5, the V gene TRBV19, with TRBD1 as a possible D gene (5 bases). Trimming stripped 1 base from V and 0 bases from J, with 7 bases between. The V gene's germline CDR1 is LNHDA and CDR2 SQIVND (reference sequence). This CDR3 is built from 15 residues.

At least ten counts were recorded for this clone. Given a much more abundant clone one base away, this may be a read error. The sample contains more than one DNA sequence encoding this CDR3. The gene calls are TRBV29-1 and TRBJ1-1; D remains ambiguous. Germline loops: CDR1 SQVTM, CDR2 ANQGSEA. The CDR3 is made up of 10 amino acids. The CDR3, as DNA: TGCAGTGTTGTCGACAATAAAGCTTTCTTT. Translation gives CSVVDNKAFF.

The chain has TRBV20-1 and TRBJ2-7; D may correspond to TRBD1 or TRBD2 (5 bases each). The ends were cut back, 6 bases at V and 6 bases at J, with 21 bases in the middle. The CDR3 length is 14 residues. Germline V lookup: CDR1 DFQATT, CDR2 SNEGSKA (reference sequence). The CDR3 reads CSALWTRDGVEQYF. CDR3 in DNA: TGCAGTGCCCTCTGGACCCGGGACGGAGTCGAGCAGTACTTC.

This clone was observed many times. V and J are TRBV30 and TRBJ2-7; D tentatively fits TRBD1 or TRBD2 (7 bases each). V lost 8 bases, J lost 5 bases, and 13 bases lay in between. Looked up from germline, CDR1 is GTSNPN and CDR2 is SVGIG (reference sequence). The CDR3 has 11 amino acids. The CDR3: CAPGGGHEQYF. CDR3 sequence (DNA): TGTGCCCCAGGGGGGGGGCACGAGCAGTACTTC. Drawing the rest from reference TRBV30 and TRBJ2-7, the complete variable domain is SQTIHQWPATLVQPVGSPLSLECTVEGTSNPNLYWYRQAAGRGLQLLFYSVGIGQISSEVPQNLSASRPQDRQFILSSKKLLLSDSGFYLCAPGGGHEQYFGPGTRLTVT.

In this sample, this clone turned up a few times. The rearrangement joins TRBV19 to TRBJ1-3; tentative D call: TRBD1 (5 bases). Germline CDR1 is LNHDA and CDR2 is SQIVND (reference sequence). There are 16 residues in the CDR3. Trimming removed 3 bases at V and 0 bases at J, with 12 bases between. The chain's CDR3 is CASSMGVRNSGNTIYF. Here the CDR3 DNA reads TGTGCCAGTAGTATGGGGGTCCGGAACTCTGGAAACACCATATATTTT.

This clone was picked up many times. The gene calls are TRBV7-3 and TRBJ2-3; 8 bases match TRBD1. This CDR3 comprises 19 residues. Germline CDR1 reads SGHTA; CDR2 reads FQGTGA. Trimming took 5 bases from V and 0 from J; bases not matched to a gene: 16. Here the CDR3 reads CASSLYLVTGVSSTDTQYF. DNA for the CDR3: TGTGCCAGCAGCCTTTATTTGGTGACAGGGGTCTCTAGCACAGATACGCAGTATTTT.